This T cell receptor beta chain was obtained from a study of PD-L1 blockade in urothelial cancer. With V trimmed by 4 bases and J by 4 bases, 6 bases remained unmatched. The CDR3 spans 14 residues. CDR1 SQVTM and CDR2 ANQGSEA come from the germline V gene. This sample's time point: pretreatment peripheral blood. Generated by immunoSEQ multiplex PCR, the TCRdb table keeps only in-frame clones and is missing some. The table shows about 74,000 clones, with 85% to 90% occurring only once. This TCR came from a man in his sixties or seventies with urothelial cancer. The chain joins TRBV29-1 to TRBJ2-7; TRBD1 agrees at 11 bases. Sequencing was performed on PBMCs, taken around atezolizumab (anti-PD-L1) treatment. CDR3 protein: CSVAAGQGDYEQYF. DNA of the CDR3: TGCAGCGTTGCCGCGGGACAGGGGGATTACGAGCAGTACTTC.